The entry below describes one T cell receptor beta chain. What it recognizes is unknown. The sample originates from a study of cytomegalovirus exposure and HLA in healthy donors. Whole-study results and caveats: When a later analysis was performed, an Asian-associated ancestry cluster reportedly had fewer N-insertions than the roughly 700-donor mean. Clonal expansion, a later analysis showed, was greater in HLA-associated TCR beta chains than in equally common others. Accounts indicate the classifier identified cytomegalovirus status with strong specificity and sensitivity.

PCR used 60 Vbeta primers and 13 Jbeta primers. TCRdb's table, derived via immunoSEQ multiplex PCR, lists solely in-frame clones and lacks some. The sample has 65,000 to 85,000 clones; more than 60% are singletons. Germline CDR1 is SGDLS and CDR2 is YYNGEE. This CDR3 contains 15 residues. Between the trimmed V and J ends, which lost 4 bases and 1 base, there was a span of 12 bases. The chain combines TRBV9 with TRBJ2-1; maybe TRBD1 (5 bases). The specimen was PBMCs. The TCR comes from a man in his fifties in good health and CMV-seropositive. CDR3 residues: CASSPFKGSYNEQFF. CDR3 nucleotides: TGTGCCAGCAGCCCCTTCAAGGGGTCCTACAATGAGCAGTTCTTC.